A selection of T cell receptor beta chains follows, all from one sample in a study of HIV-infected patients and healthy controls. In TCRdb, the 5' RACE reads were re-called with MiXCR into one record per CDR3 protein. The table has about 16,000 distinct CDR3 sequences, roughly 9% seen once. Sequencing input: blood. Receptors were obtained from an adult in good health. The CDR3 runs from the conserved cysteine through the conserved F or W. D genes are given only for firm matches. Only part of the rows carry a size: once, few, many, or a class if the clone is expanded.

>medium-sized|NA|TRBJ2-4|TRBV6-4
TGTGCCAGCAGTGACGGTAGCGGTAAAAACATTCAGTACTTC
CASSDGSGKNIQYF
>few|NA|TRBJ1-5|TRBV19
TGTGCCAGTAGTATCGGTAGTCTCCGGGGTTATAGCAATCAGCCCCAGCATTTT
CASSIGSLRGYSNQPQHF
>medium-sized|TRBD2|TRBJ2-2|TRBV7-7
TGTGCTAGCAGCCCAGGGGGCCTAGCGGGAGTCGCCGGGGAGCTGTTTTTT
CASSPGGLAGVAGELFF
>many|NA|TRBJ2-3|TRBV10-3
TGTGCTGTGGGGGGAAGCACAGATACGCAGTATTTT
CAVGGSTDTQYF
>many|NA|TRBJ2-3|TRBV6-4
TGTGCCAGCAGTGAGGGGATCGCACTCCGTACAGATACGCAGTATTTT
CASSEGIALRTDTQYF
>many|NA|TRBJ2-6|TRBV11-1
TGTGCCAGCAGCTTAAAAGGAGTCCGCTCTGGGGCCAACGTCCTGACTTTC
CASSLKGVRSGANVLTF
>NA|NA|TRBJ2-6|TRBV4-2
TGTGCCAGCAGCCAAGAGTTCTCAGGGGCTGGGGCCAACGTCCTGACTTTC
CASSQEFSGAGANVLTF
>few|NA|TRBJ1-1|TRBV29-1
TGCAGCGTTGTGGAGGGATCGGGTGATGCTTTCTTT
CSVVEGSGDAFF
>many|NA|TRBJ1-5|TRBV20-1
TGCAGTGCTAGAGCCCGGGACGGGATCAATCAGCCCCAGCATTTT
CSARARDGINQPQHF
>many|NA|TRBJ1-2|TRBV10-2
TGCGCCAGCAGGCCAGAGCGGTTTGGCTACACCTTC
CASRPERFGYTF
>NA|NA|TRBJ2-1|TRBV29-1
TGCAGCGTTGAAGGGGCAGGAGACCGTTACAATGAGCAGTTCTTC
CSVEGAGDRYNEQFF
>medium-sized|NA|TRBJ2-5|TRBV6-4
TGTGCCAGCAGGGGTTGGCAAGAGACCCAGTACTTC
CASRGWQETQYF
>many|NA|TRBJ2-2|TRBV6-2/TRBV6-3
TGTGCCAGCAGTTATTCCGAGGAAGACGGGGAGCTGTTTTTT
CASSYSEEDGELFF
>many|NA|TRBJ2-3|TRBV19
TGTGCCAGTAGTATGGGGCTTCTGGCGCAGTATTTT
CASSMGLLAQYF
>many|TRBD2|TRBJ2-3|TRBV20-1
TGCAGCCCTCTGAGGCTAGCGGGAGCCCTACCTAGGTCGGATACGCAGTATTTT
CSPLRLAGALPRSDTQYF
>many|NA|TRBJ2-3|TRBV28
TGTGCCAGCAGTACCCGAGTCCGCACAGATACGCAGTATTTT
CASSTRVRTDTQYF
>medium-sized|TRBD2|TRBJ2-1|TRBV7-8
TGTGCCAGCAGCTCGAGGACTAGCCCCTACAATGAGCAGTTCTTC
CASSSRTSPYNEQFF
>many|NA|TRBJ1-3|TRBV29-1
TGCAGCGTTGAACACGGGGGGTTCCCTGGAAACACCATATATTTT
CSVEHGGFPGNTIYF
>few|NA|TRBJ1-1|TRBV5-5
TGTGCCAGCAGCTTGTACACTGAAGCTTTCTTT
CASSLYTEAFF
>medium-sized|NA|TRBJ2-3|TRBV12-3/TRBV12-4
TGTGCCAGCAGCCCATGGGGAGATACGCAGTATTTT
CASSPWGDTQYF
>NA|TRBD1|TRBJ2-7|TRBV6-1
TGTGCCAGCAGAGATACCGGGACAGGATCCTACGAGCAGTACTTC
CASRDTGTGSYEQYF
>few|NA|TRBJ1-1|TRBV30
TGTGCCTGGAGTGTGACAGTGAACACTGAAGCTTTCTTT
CAWSVTVNTEAFF
>many|NA|TRBJ1-5|TRBV9
TGTGCCAGCAGCGTAGTCCCTAATCAGCCCCAGCATTTT
CASSVVPNQPQHF
>many|NA|TRBJ2-3|TRBV9
TGTGCCAGCAGCGTAGCCGAGGCAGTCCCCTGGGCGCAGTATTTT
CASSVAEAVPWAQYF
>many|NA|TRBJ1-5|TRBV7-2
TGTGCCAGCAGCTTATTTAGCGGCAATCAGCCCCAGCATTTT
CASSLFSGNQPQHF
>many|NA|TRBJ1-3|TRBV14
TGTGCCAGCAGCCAAGCAGCAGGGGCTGGAAACACCATATATTTT
CASSQAAGAGNTIYF